This TCR beta chain appears in the sequencing data of a study of cytomegalovirus exposure and HLA in healthy donors. The PCR was carried out with 60 Vbeta primers and 13 Jbeta primers. Clones were sequenced by immunoSEQ multiplex PCR, and TCRdb holds only the in-frame ones, with some missing. The table includes under 100,000 clones, roughly 73% detected once. The CDR3 covers 14 residues. CDR1 is SNHLY, CDR2 FYNNEI, per germline. The ends were cut back, 2 bases at V and 6 bases at J, with 11 bases in the middle. Study findings and constraints: Most of the TCR beta V segments (in an earlier analysis) were productive either about 87% or about 30% of the time. Association of 16,951 TCR beta sequences with HLA alleles was found at 0.05 false discovery rate in a later analysis.

As regards this clone: Its matching antigen is unknown.

Sequenced material: PBMCs. The receptor was derived from a boy younger than 18 in good health and CMV-seronegative. The chain is built from TRBV2 and TRBJ1-5; D is perhaps TRBD1 (6 bases). CDR3 region: CASSEQGPSQPQHF. CDR3 in DNA: TGTGCCAGCAGTGAACAGGGGCCCTCTCAGCCCCAGCATTTT.